This T cell receptor (beta chain) came from a study of cytomegalovirus exposure and HLA in healthy donors (dated by TCRdb to 2016 to 2017). In terms of the full investigation: An earlier analysis of roughly 500 of the donors reported 250 to 350 Gb of sequence data and 100 million to 130 million unique TCR beta sequences from about 200 million T cells. About 320 gigabases of sequencing data and approximately 93 million unique TCR sequences were included in an early release covering under 650 HLA-typed donors. Donor age, sex, ethnicity and CMV serostatus were compiled alongside the repertoire data. Of the approximately 400 genotyped donors, less than 85% were placed in the genetic ancestry cluster associated with self-reported Caucasian donors. The number of typed donors differed by locus: roughly 620-630 for A, B, C, DRB1 and DQB1; 522 for DQA1; around 610 for DPA1; and about 470 for DPB1. A separate validation cohort of 90 to 150 different subjects was used in addition to the roughly 700-subject first cohort. Every discovery cohort repertoire had been produced on one sequencing platform. Because of strong linkage in the cohort, roughly five DR-DQ haplotypes were treated as single units for association and clustering. Rather than drawing on any new phenotypic data, the later analysis identified candidate immune exposures from TCR beta sequences and the way those sequences occurred across donors. A later analysis re-examined previously published TCR beta repertoires from more than 600 donors and added high-resolution HLA genotyping to investigate patterns of TCR occurrence. The study aimed to test whether cataloging public T cell receptors could reveal signatures of past pathogen exposure. An earlier analysis of approximately 630 of the donors applied high-throughput TCR beta sequencing to assess whether each TCR beta V gene segment acted as functional or pseudogenic. A later genetic analysis used genome-wide SNP genotypes for about 55% of the 666 donors, treating that subset as a discovery cohort. To predict cytomegalovirus infection status, the study brought together high-throughput TCR immunosequencing, statistical association of individual TCRs with disease status, and machine learning. Across 398 genotyped donors of the cohort, an average of approximately 200,000 unique TCR beta nucleotide sequences per donor were sequenced, and 15% to 20% of those sequences were non-productive. Both class I and class II loci were covered by HLA typing, at four-digit resolution. The study used immunosequencing to profile the T cell repertoires of several hundred subjects and linked those repertoires to cytomegalovirus serostatus. The study at large found these results: In a later analysis, TCR association rates were found to vary across HLA loci, with the most associated TCRs seen for DRB1 alleles and the fewest for HLA-C alleles. Because counts were too low, seventeen rarely observed V segments, including chromosome 9 orphons, were left out of the earlier analysis of about 500 of the donors. According to the authors, the approach could potentially be generalized to other disease states and immunological phenotypes. A further reported finding was that TCR beta sequences accurately predicted the HLA-A and HLA-B alleles for most subjects in the first cohort. Because some donors lacked HLA typing at each locus, the association tests relied only on the typed subset. Most TCR sequences were seen in very few donors, while some public TCRs were found in many individuals. When HLA alleles, especially DR and DQ, strongly co-occurred, TCR associations were difficult to assign to individual alleles. Immune exposure information for the cohort was limited to CMV serostatus. Most CMV-associated TCR beta chains appeared to be HLA-restricted in a later analysis, and the HLA associations seemed to be driven largely by CMV exposure. In a later analysis, HLA-associated TCR beta chains were found to be more clonally expanded and to have lower generation probabilities than equally common non-associated chains. Roughly uniform sequencing depth across donors was assumed in presence/absence analyses, although this assumption may not hold. Because the 87-base-pair reads could not distinguish some IMGT-functional V segments, including TRBV6-2 and TRBV6-3, those segments were excluded. The study gave a list of around 170 TCR beta chains associated with cytomegalovirus. The sequencing pipeline was judged likely to have produced a cluster of highly shared sequence variants as a technical artifact. A few of the identified cytomegalovirus-associated TCR beta chains were confirmed in vitro to be specific for cytomegalovirus antigens. A later analysis associated some 17,000 TCR beta sequences with specific HLA alleles at a false discovery rate of 0.05. Only TCR beta chains were sequenced in this cohort, and the absence of alpha or paired-chain data limited detectable features. In a later analysis, several top co-occurrence clusters were reported to appear linked to parvovirus B19, influenza, CMV and Epstein-Barr virus. V-gene and J-gene trimming of TCR beta chains was associated with a missense DCLRE1C variant in a later genetic analysis, and the association was replicated in an independent cohort. The classifier was reported to diagnose cytomegalovirus status with high specificity and sensitivity in both the original and validation cohorts. In an earlier analysis of 587 of the donors, most TCR beta V segments appeared in productive rearrangements about 87% or about 30% of the time, broadly matching IMGT annotations. A later genetic analysis reported fewer N-insertions in productive TCRs among donors in an Asian-associated ancestry cluster than the roughly 700-donor mean. Linkage disequilibrium might explain the correlated functional status among segregating V segments, but an unknown experimental factor could not be ruled out.

This clone was counted only a few times. Its antigen is currently not known. It has no much larger one-base neighbor in the sample; base qualities were not kept. The CDR3, from cysteine to phenylalanine, totals 19 residues. Only the CDR3 part of the read is kept: 57 bases, read in frame from the first base. The V end gives up 4 bases and the J end 2 bases, leaving 13 bases in the junction not matched to a gene. The germline V gene yields LGHNA for CDR1 and YNFKEQ for CDR2. Library preparation employed the immunoSEQ multiplex PCR assay. For the multiplex PCR, a mixture combining 60 forward primers for TCR Vbeta segments and 13 reverse primers for TCR Jbeta segments was used. A multiplex PCR assay on genomic DNA amplified the CDR3 region of rearranged TCR beta genes. Amplified TCR beta libraries were sequenced as 87-base-pair reads on the Illumina HiSeq System. In the original analysis: A later analysis tallied 75 million to 95 million unique TCR beta chains across the 666 repertoires, and some 12 million of those chains were shared by two or more donors. Raw reads were error-corrected and collapsed into unique sequences with a nearest-neighbor algorithm that merged closely related sequences to remove PCR and sequencing errors. To assign V, D and J gene segments, CDR3 sequences were aligned to IMGT reference sequences. Each retained sequence needed at least a six-nucleotide match to both a V gene segment and a J gene segment. A rearrangement counted as productive if the CDR3 had no stop codons and remained in frame with V and J, and every other rearrangement counted as non-productive. CDR3 was defined by IMGT convention, running from the second conserved V-encoded cysteine to the conserved J-encoded phenylalanine. The earlier analysis of a few hundred of the donors excluded any sequence lacking an unambiguous match to a single V gene segment. In an earlier analysis of approximately 590 of the donors, a V segment was called functional when productive rearrangements were above 56.7%, and segregating when the standard deviation between donors exceeded 5%. A statistical classification framework was built for diagnosing cytomegalovirus status from the catalog of TCR beta chain sequences. In a later analysis, V and J genes were assigned by comparing TCR nucleotide sequences against IMGT/GENE-DB human TR gene sequences. Using the TCRdist pipeline, a later analysis assigned CDR3 sequences along with most-parsimonious VDJ recombination scenarios. In a later analysis, every TCR beta chain was defined by the combination of its CDR3 amino acid sequence and its V-gene family, and reads without a unique V-gene family were dropped. As a way to deal with suspected cross-contamination and a sequencing artifact, a later analysis dropped 500 to 700 nucleotide sequences that were highly shared and had low generation probability. In a later analysis, a clonal expansion index for each public chain was calculated from normalized within-repertoire ranks of inferred template counts. A later analysis computed generation probabilities with a VDJ recombination model fitted to out-of-frame rearrangements, and checked the results against IGoR. A later analysis scored TCR-TCR, TCR-HLA and TCR-CMV co-occurrence with hypergeometric tests, applying a repertoire-size bias correction to TCR pairs. A later analysis estimated false discovery rates by permuting HLA or CMV assignments 20 times. In a later analysis, co-occurring TCRs were grouped with DBSCAN, and TCRdist sequence similarity was added when clustering was performed within HLA-allele-positive subsets. Repertoires with fewer than 30,000 or more than 120,000 public chains, plus five repertoires with anomalous nucleotide sharing, were excluded from co-occurrence clustering. Sourced from immuneACCESS, this table was stored by TCRdb with only in-frame sequences that have V and J called. A share of the clones is absent; for the studies checked, an unresolved V gene accounts for under half, and the remainder has no known explanation. V, J and clone size are taken as reported in that table, and D and trimming were inferred from the DNA itself. The sample data list 150,000 to 200,000 clones, and roughly 73% of these were observed just once. The ten biggest clones cover roughly 7.8% of the sample.

The cohort was made up of 666 healthy bone marrow donors. At the time of sampling, every cohort member was nominally healthy, though immune exposures that went unrecorded were likely present. The donor tested CMV seropositive, placing the donor among the 289 seropositive members of the cohort. A peripheral blood sample was provided by each donor, and peripheral blood mononuclear cells were used for TCR beta sequencing. The Qiagen DNeasy Blood Extraction Kit was used to extract genomic DNA from the blood cell samples. Sequenced sample: PBMCs. This chain joins TRBV4-2 to TRBJ2-1, with 11 central nucleotides matching TRBD2. The receptor's source is a woman in her thirties or forties in good health and CMV-seropositive. CDR3 region: CASSPGTGSSGRTYNEQFF. The nucleotides read TGTGCCAGCAGCCCGGGGACAGGGTCTAGCGGGAGGACCTACAATGAGCAGTTCTTC.